The rows below give T cell receptor beta chains drawn from one sample of a study of shared clonotypes between healthy human individuals. Assay used: immunoSEQ multiplex PCR; TCRdb lists only in-frame clones, some missing. The sample lists 600,000 to 750,000 clones, about nine tenths occurring once. The sequenced sample was memory CD8+ T cells from PBMCs. The receptors originated from a man aged 18 to 35 in good health. Some clones in this sample may be carry-over from other donors' samples. CDR3s include the opening cysteine and the closing phenylalanine or tryptophan. A D gene is named only where the DNA matches it firmly. A clone size is listed for some rows: how often the clone was seen (once, few, many), or a class if it is expanded.

v_call: TRBV7-8
j_call: TRBJ2-5
d_call: TRBD2
clone_size: once
cdr3_nt: TGTGCCAGCAGCACTCAAGCGGGAGGGGGGGTGAGGACCCAGTACTTC
cdr3_aa: CASSTQAGGGVRTQYF

v_call: TRBV15
j_call: TRBJ2-7
d_call: -
clone_size: -
cdr3_nt: TGTGCCACCAGCAGTTTTCCAGCCTACGAGCAGTACTTC
cdr3_aa: CATSSFPAYEQYF

v_call: TRBV2
j_call: TRBJ2-7
d_call: -
clone_size: -
cdr3_nt: TGTGCCAGCGTGGCCGGGAGCTCCTACGAGCAGTACTTC
cdr3_aa: CASVAGSSYEQYF

v_call: TRBV30
j_call: TRBJ2-1
d_call: TRBD2
clone_size: -
cdr3_nt: TGTGCCTGGAGTGTACGGCTAGCGGGAGGATTGGAGCAGTTCTTC
cdr3_aa: CAWSVRLAGGLEQFF

v_call: TRBV7-9
j_call: TRBJ1-4
d_call: TRBD1
clone_size: once
cdr3_nt: TGTGCCAGCAGCCGGACAGGGATATTTGGGGAAAAACTGTTTTTT
cdr3_aa: CASSRTGIFGEKLFF

v_call: TRBV7-9
j_call: TRBJ1-4
d_call: TRBD1
clone_size: -
cdr3_nt: TGTGCCAGCAGCTTCCTAGACAGGGGTAATGAAAAACTGTTTTTT
cdr3_aa: CASSFLDRGNEKLFF

v_call: TRBV9
j_call: TRBJ2-7
d_call: TRBD1
clone_size: -
cdr3_nt: TGTGCCAGCAGCGTGAGACAGGGACCCTCCTACGAGCAGTACTTC
cdr3_aa: CASSVRQGPSYEQYF

v_call: TRBV4-1
j_call: TRBJ1-2
d_call: -
clone_size: -
cdr3_nt: TGCGCCAGCAGCCATCTCCAGGGGCATAACTATGGCTACACCTTC
cdr3_aa: CASSHLQGHNYGYTF

v_call: TRBV5-6
j_call: TRBJ1-1
d_call: TRBD1
clone_size: -
cdr3_nt: TGTGCCAGCAGCTACGGACAGGGGATTGAAGCTTTCTTT
cdr3_aa: CASSYGQGIEAFF

v_call: TRBV5-1
j_call: TRBJ2-1
d_call: TRBD2
clone_size: -
cdr3_nt: TGCGCCAGCAGCTTGCTAGCGGGAGGATTCGATGAGCAGTTCTTC
cdr3_aa: CASSLLAGGFDEQFF

v_call: TRBV28
j_call: TRBJ2-7
d_call: -
clone_size: -
cdr3_nt: TGTGCCAGCAGTTTTCTCCGGTACGAGCAGTACTTC
cdr3_aa: CASSFLRYEQYF

v_call: TRBV9
j_call: TRBJ2-1
d_call: TRBD2
clone_size: -
cdr3_nt: TGTGCCAGCAGCGTAGCGGGACTAGCGGGAGACAATGAGCAGTTCTTC
cdr3_aa: CASSVAGLAGDNEQFF

v_call: TRBV27
j_call: TRBJ2-2
d_call: -
clone_size: -
cdr3_nt: TGTGCCAGCAGTCCCAGGGTAGGCACCGGGGAGCTGTTTTTT
cdr3_aa: CASSPRVGTGELFF

v_call: TRBV27
j_call: TRBJ1-1
d_call: -
clone_size: -
cdr3_nt: TGTGCCAGCAGTTCCGATACAGTGAACACTGAAGCTTTCTTT
cdr3_aa: CASSSDTVNTEAFF

v_call: TRBV10-3
j_call: TRBJ2-7
d_call: TRBD2
clone_size: -
cdr3_nt: TGTGCCATCAGTGCTGGGCTAGCGGGTTCCTACGAGCAGTACTTC
cdr3_aa: CAISAGLAGSYEQYF

v_call: TRBV7-2
j_call: TRBJ2-5
d_call: TRBD2
clone_size: -
cdr3_nt: TGTGCCAGCAGCTTAGAGCGGGGGGCGACGGAGACCCAGTACTTC
cdr3_aa: CASSLERGATETQYF

v_call: TRBV6-5
j_call: TRBJ2-7
d_call: TRBD2
clone_size: -
cdr3_nt: TGTGCCAGCAGTTACACCGGGACTAGCGGGAGGGCCGAGCAGTACTTC
cdr3_aa: CASSYTGTSGRAEQYF

v_call: TRBV7-2
j_call: TRBJ2-2
d_call: -
clone_size: once
cdr3_nt: TGTGCCAGCAGCTTATTTCCAGGGGGGGTCCGGGAGCTGTTTTTT
cdr3_aa: CASSLFPGGVRELFF

v_call: TRBV28
j_call: TRBJ2-5
d_call: TRBD1
clone_size: -
cdr3_nt: TGTGCCAGCAGCCTCGGACAGGGGGGTTGGGAGACCCAGTACTTC
cdr3_aa: CASSLGQGGWETQYF

v_call: TRBV30
j_call: TRBJ2-2
d_call: TRBD2
clone_size: few
cdr3_nt: TGTGCCTGGACCCCGGGAGGGAGGGGGAAGCTGTTTTTT
cdr3_aa: CAWTPGGRGKLFF

v_call: TRBV19
j_call: TRBJ2-3
d_call: -
clone_size: -
cdr3_nt: TGTGCCAGTAGTCAGACGGGGGGCGGGTTGGATACGCAGTATTTT
cdr3_aa: CASSQTGGGLDTQYF

v_call: TRBV27
j_call: TRBJ1-3
d_call: -
clone_size: few
cdr3_nt: TGTGCCAGCACCTCTTCGGCCACGAACACCATATATTTT
cdr3_aa: CASTSSATNTIYF

v_call: TRBV27
j_call: TRBJ1-5
d_call: TRBD1
clone_size: -
cdr3_nt: TGTGCCAGCAGCCACCTCGCTCCGACAGGGGCTTATCAGCCCCAGCATTTT
cdr3_aa: CASSHLAPTGAYQPQHF

v_call: TRBV4-3
j_call: TRBJ2-7
d_call: -
clone_size: -
cdr3_nt: TGCGCCAGCAGCCCGAGAGCAGGGTCCTACGAGCAGTACTTC
cdr3_aa: CASSPRAGSYEQYF

v_call: TRBV9
j_call: TRBJ2-1
d_call: -
clone_size: -
cdr3_nt: TGTGCCAGCAGCGTAGCGGGAGCTTCCTACAATGAGCAGTTCTTC
cdr3_aa: CASSVAGASYNEQFF

v_call: TRBV10-3
j_call: TRBJ1-2
d_call: -
clone_size: -
cdr3_nt: TGTGCCATCAGTGAATACCGGTCGAGGCTTTCGGCTATAGGAGGGTATGGCTACACCTTC
cdr3_aa: CAISEYRSRLSAIGGYGYTF

v_call: TRBV9
j_call: TRBJ2-3
d_call: -
clone_size: -
cdr3_nt: TGTGCCAGCGGAATGGGGGGAGATACGCAGTATTTT
cdr3_aa: CASGMGGDTQYF

v_call: TRBV15
j_call: TRBJ2-4
d_call: -
clone_size: -
cdr3_nt: TGTGCCACCAGCAGTAACAGGGTGACCAAAAACATTCAGTACTTC
cdr3_aa: CATSSNRVTKNIQYF

v_call: TRBV5-1
j_call: TRBJ1-5
d_call: -
clone_size: -
cdr3_nt: TGCGCCAGCAGCTTGATAGGGAGTAGCAATCAGCCCCAGCATTTT
cdr3_aa: CASSLIGSSNQPQHF

v_call: TRBV11-2
j_call: TRBJ2-7
d_call: TRBD2
clone_size: -
cdr3_nt: TGTGCCAGCACCGCATGGGAGGGTCCCAACGAGCAGTACTTC
cdr3_aa: CASTAWEGPNEQYF

v_call: TRBV6-5
j_call: TRBJ2-5
d_call: TRBD2
clone_size: -
cdr3_nt: TGTGCCAGCAGCCTCGGAGGGGAGGGAGAGACCCAGTACTTC
cdr3_aa: CASSLGGEGETQYF

v_call: TRBV27
j_call: TRBJ1-1
d_call: -
clone_size: -
cdr3_nt: TGTGCCAGCAGTTTCCGGGGTCTGAACACTGAAGCTTTCTTT
cdr3_aa: CASSFRGLNTEAFF